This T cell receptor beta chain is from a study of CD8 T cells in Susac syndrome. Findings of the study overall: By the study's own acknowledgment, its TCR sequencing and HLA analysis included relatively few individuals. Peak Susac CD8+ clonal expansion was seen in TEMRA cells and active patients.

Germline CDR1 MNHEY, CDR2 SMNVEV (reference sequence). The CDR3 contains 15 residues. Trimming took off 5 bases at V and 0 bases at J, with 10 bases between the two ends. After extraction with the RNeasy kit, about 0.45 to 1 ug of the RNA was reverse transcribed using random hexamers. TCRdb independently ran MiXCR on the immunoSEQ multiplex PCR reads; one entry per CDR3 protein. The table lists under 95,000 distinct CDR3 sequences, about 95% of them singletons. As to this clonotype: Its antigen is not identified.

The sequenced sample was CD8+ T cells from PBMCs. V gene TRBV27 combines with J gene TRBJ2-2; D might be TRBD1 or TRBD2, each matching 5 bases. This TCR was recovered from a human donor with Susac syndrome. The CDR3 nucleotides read TGTGCCAGCAGTGCCGGGACGGCGAACACCGGGGAGCTGTTTTTT. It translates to CASSAGTANTGELFF.